The clone carrying this T cell receptor (beta chain) occurred a few times. The antigen remains undetermined. The data stem from a study of beta chain features in type 1 diabetes. General study points: There was no resolution here of whether HLA type influences TCRB rearrangement.

Since all of the isolated RNA was reverse transcribed, expressed TCRB transcripts were what got sequenced. Measured with immunoSEQ multiplex PCR; TCRdb has only the in-frame clones, and not every one. Counted here are about 620,000 clones, roughly a sixth occurring once; the ten biggest clones make up about 0.097%. Trimming took off 4 bases at V and 4 bases at J, with 16 bases between the two ends. CDR1 MDHEN and CDR2 SYDVKM come from the germline V gene. This CDR3 is 15 amino acids long. The sequenced sample was naive CD4+ T cells from blood. The receptor was derived from a man younger than 30 in good health. The V and J genes are TRBV28 and TRBJ2-5, with D possibly matching TRBD1 (6 bases). The CDR3 coding sequence is TGTGCCAGCAGTTCGCTCAATGCAGGGGTAGAGACCCAGTACTTC. Its translation is CASSSLNAGVETQYF.